This is a list of T cell receptor beta chains from one sample in a study of beta chain features in type 1 diabetes. Generated by immunoSEQ multiplex PCR, the TCRdb table keeps only in-frame clones and is missing some. The sample includes 130,000 to 150,000 clones, about 10% of them seen just once. The specimen sequenced was central memory CD4+ T cells from blood. The receptor source for this set is a man younger than 35 in good health. Both conserved end residues are part of each CDR3. The D gene is left open where the match is weak. Where a row states a size, it is once, few, many or the class of an expanded clone; other rows omit it.

V gene	J gene	clone size	D gene	CDR3 protein	CDR3 DNA
TRBV5-1	TRBJ1-1	few	NA	CASSSRQANTEAFF	TGCGCCAGCAGCTCAAGACAGGCGAACACTGAAGCTTTCTTT
TRBV6-5	TRBJ2-7	NA	TRBD1	CASSQGQGAREQYF	TGTGCCAGCAGTCAGGGACAGGGGGCGCGCGAGCAGTACTTC
TRBV7-3	TRBJ2-7	NA	TRBD1	CASSPYQGQGYEQYF	TGTGCCAGCAGCCCCTACCAAGGACAGGGCTACGAGCAGTACTTC
TRBV6-5	TRBJ2-7	few	TRBD2	CASSLAGGRYEQYF	TGTGCCAGCAGTCTAGCGGGGGGGCGCTACGAGCAGTACTTC
TRBV28	TRBJ1-5	few	NA	CASSLLAVMDQPQHF	TGTGCCAGCAGTTTATTGGCCGTGATGGATCAGCCCCAGCATTTT
TRBV28	TRBJ1-2	NA	TRBD1	CASASIVTGGADGYTF	TGTGCCAGCGCTTCGATTGTGACAGGGGGCGCCGATGGCTACACCTTC
TRBV18	TRBJ1-6	NA	TRBD1	CASSRQGENSPLHF	TGTGCCAGCTCACGACAGGGGGAGAATTCACCCCTCCACTTT
TRBV7-9	TRBJ1-1	few	NA	CASSLQGNTEAFF	TGTGCCAGCAGCCTCCAGGGGAACACTGAAGCTTTCTTT
TRBV4-3	TRBJ1-5	few	NA	CASSQDAFVGVGNQPQHF	TGCGCCAGCAGCCAAGACGCTTTTGTAGGGGTTGGCAATCAGCCCCAGCATTTT
TRBV7-2	TRBJ1-2	NA	TRBD1	CASSPQTGGRGYTF	TGTGCCAGCAGCCCCCAGACAGGGGGCAGGGGCTACACCTTC
TRBV10-3	TRBJ1-1	few	NA	CAISDREDWLNTEAFF	TGTGCCATCAGTGATAGAGAAGACTGGCTGAACACTGAAGCTTTCTTT
TRBV30	TRBJ2-1	few	NA	CAWSADSYNEQFF	TGTGCCTGGAGTGCGGACAGCTACAATGAGCAGTTCTTC
TRBV28	TRBJ1-4	few	TRBD1	CASSFGDRGGGRTNEKLFF	TGTGCCAGCAGTTTCGGGGACAGGGGAGGAGGGAGAACTAATGAAAAACTGTTTTTT
TRBV5-1	TRBJ1-6	NA	NA	CASSFRQSSPLHF	TGCGCCAGCAGCTTTCGACAATCCTCACCCCTCCACTTT
TRBV7-2	TRBJ2-5	NA	TRBD2	CASSLGPPGGQETQYF	TGTGCCAGCAGCTTAGGCCCCCCGGGGGGCCAAGAGACCCAGTACTTC
TRBV10-3	TRBJ1-6	NA	NA	CATGGGNSPLHF	TGTGCCACCGGGGGGGGAAATTCACCCCTCCACTTT
TRBV5-6	TRBJ1-4	NA	NA	CASSLAGGLNEKLFF	TGTGCCAGCAGCTTGGCCGGAGGCCTTAATGAAAAACTGTTTTTT
TRBV11-2	TRBJ1-1	many	TRBD1	CASSLEQGMTEAFF	TGTGCCAGCAGCTTAGAACAGGGGATGACTGAAGCTTTCTTT
TRBV6-5	TRBJ2-5	NA	NA	CASSYGQQQETQYF	TGTGCCAGCAGTTACGGGCAGCAACAAGAGACCCAGTACTTC
TRBV5-1	TRBJ2-5	NA	NA	CASSLDPVQEAQYF	TGCGCCAGCAGCTTGGATCCGGTACAAGAGGCCCAGTACTTC
TRBV7-3	TRBJ2-2	NA	TRBD1	CASSSDRGNTGELFF	TGTGCCAGCAGCTCGGACAGGGGGAACACCGGGGAGCTGTTTTTT
TRBV5-6	TRBJ2-3	few	TRBD2	CASSLWGRGELSTDTQYF	TGTGCCAGCAGCTTGTGGGGGCGGGGGGAACTTAGCACAGATACGCAGTATTTT
TRBV29-1	TRBJ2-1	NA	NA	CSVVPGFDEQFF	TGCAGCGTTGTCCCAGGGTTTGATGAGCAGTTCTTC
TRBV11-2	TRBJ2-5	NA	TRBD2	CASSPGTIQETQYF	TGTGCCAGCAGCCCCGGGACTATCCAAGAGACCCAGTACTTC
TRBV11-2	TRBJ1-4	NA	NA	CASSLKWPNEKLFF	TGTGCCAGCAGCTTAAAGTGGCCGAATGAAAAACTGTTTTTT
TRBV18	TRBJ1-2	few	NA	CASSPLRSGLDGNGYTF	TGTGCCAGCTCACCGCTTCGATCAGGGCTTGATGGGAATGGCTACACCTTC
TRBV29-1	TRBJ2-3	NA	TRBD1	CSVGQGGDTQYF	TGCAGCGTTGGACAGGGGGGCGATACGCAGTATTTT
TRBV4-3	TRBJ2-5	NA	TRBD2	CASSQEAGGRETQYF	TGCGCCAGCAGCCAAGAAGCGGGGGGGCGGGAGACCCAGTACTTC
TRBV11-2	TRBJ1-4	NA	TRBD1	CASSVGTGGNEKLFF	TGTGCCAGCAGCGTCGGGACAGGGGGTAATGAAAAACTGTTTTTT
TRBV4-3	TRBJ2-1	NA	TRBD2	CASSQGLAGGIYEQFF	TGCGCCAGCAGCCAAGGGCTAGCGGGGGGAATTTATGAGCAGTTCTTC
TRBV7-6	TRBJ2-1	NA	NA	CASSDIRGLNNEQFF	TGTGCCAGCAGCGATATTAGAGGCTTAAACAATGAGCAGTTCTTC
TRBV7-9	TRBJ2-3	few	TRBD1	CASSNGTGGLNTQYF	TGTGCCAGCAGCAATGGGACAGGGGGACTCAATACGCAGTATTTT
TRBV7-2	TRBJ1-4	NA	NA	CASSEASTNEKLFF	TGTGCCAGCAGTGAGGCCTCAACTAATGAAAAACTGTTTTTT
TRBV6-5	TRBJ1-3	NA	TRBD1	CASSYSTGAGNTIYF	TGTGCCAGCAGTTACTCGACAGGGGCTGGAAACACCATATATTTT
TRBV10-1	TRBJ2-5	many	NA	CASSTDTGPETQYF	TGCGCCAGCAGTACCGATACAGGGCCGGAGACCCAGTACTTC
TRBV28	TRBJ2-2	few	TRBD2	CASSFGSGGPRTGELFF	TGTGCCAGCAGTTTTGGTAGCGGGGGGCCGAGGACCGGGGAGCTGTTTTTT
TRBV27	TRBJ2-7	few	NA	CASSFLSSGEQYF	TGTGCCAGCAGTTTCCTCTCAAGCGGCGAGCAGTACTTC
TRBV6-1	TRBJ2-3	NA	TRBD1	CASSEATGVGGTQYF	TGTGCCAGCAGTGAAGCCACAGGGGTCGGTGGTACGCAGTATTTT
TRBV11-3	TRBJ2-1	few	TRBD2	CASSRAGEYNEQFF	TGTGCCAGCAGCCGAGCGGGGGAGTACAATGAGCAGTTCTTC
TRBV27	TRBJ2-7	few	TRBD1	CASSLQGTASSYEQYF	TGTGCCAGCAGTTTACAGGGGACAGCTAGCTCCTACGAGCAGTACTTC
TRBV5-4	TRBJ1-2	few	NA	CASSLPGRVDYGYTF	TGTGCCAGCAGCCTACCCGGGAGGGTCGACTATGGCTACACCTTC
TRBV11-3	TRBJ2-3	once	TRBD2	CASSDQRGGDTQYF	TGTGCCAGCAGCGATCAGCGGGGGGGAGATACGCAGTATTTT
TRBV7-2	TRBJ1-1	NA	NA	CASSLVFADTEAFF	TGTGCCAGCAGCTTAGTCTTTGCAGACACTGAAGCTTTCTTT
TRBV6-5	TRBJ2-7	few	NA	CAATGGNYEQYF	TGTGCCGCCACGGGCGGGAACTACGAGCAGTACTTC
TRBV5-5	TRBJ2-3	few	TRBD1	CASSRTGDVGDTQYF	TGTGCCAGCAGTAGGACAGGGGACGTAGGGGATACGCAGTATTTT
TRBV4-1	TRBJ1-5	few	TRBD1	CASSLGGGQPQHF	TGCGCCAGCAGCCTAGGGGGCGGTCAGCCCCAGCATTTT